The clone carrying this T cell receptor beta chain was found many times. Antigen specificity is unknown. CDR3 regions were amplified by Arm-PCR using iRepertoire HTBI primers to build TCR beta libraries. TCRdb used MiXCR to reprocess the multiplex PCR reads, holding one entry per CDR3 protein. The sample holds under 300,000 distinct CDR3 sequences, 20% to 25% seen once. These data are taken from a study of regulatory T cells in long-lasting Graves disease. Overall study results and limits: Persistent patients had more shared public clonotypes (roughly 2,700) than new patients (approximately 970).

Time point described: newly diagnosed GD, antithyroid drugs for less than 3 months. From RNA extracted from PBMCs, the TCR library was made. Recruitment took place at an endocrinology department in Xi'an, China. A peripheral blood sample, about 9.4 milliliters in volume, was drawn into EDTA tubes. Per germline, CDR1 SGHTA and CDR2 FQGTGA. This CDR3 has 13 amino acids. The V end was cut by 1 base, the J end by 6 bases, with 9 bases between. The rearrangement uses TRBV7-3 and TRBJ1-1; D call uncertain. Material: peripheral blood mononuclear cells (PBMCs), obtained at new diagnosis, from a patient treated with antithyroid drugs. The clonotype comes from a female donor with Graves disease. The CDR3 DNA is TGTGCCAGCAGCTTAAGGGCGAGATCTGAAGCTTTCTTT. Amino acids: CASSLRARSEAFF. Supplemented by reference TRBV7-3 and TRBJ1-1, the full variable domain reads GAGVSQTPSNKVTEKGKYVELRCDPISGHTALYWYRQSLGQGPEFLIYFQGTGAADDSGLPNDRFFAVRPEGSVSTLKIQRTERGDSAVYLCASSLRARSEAFFGQGTRLTVV.